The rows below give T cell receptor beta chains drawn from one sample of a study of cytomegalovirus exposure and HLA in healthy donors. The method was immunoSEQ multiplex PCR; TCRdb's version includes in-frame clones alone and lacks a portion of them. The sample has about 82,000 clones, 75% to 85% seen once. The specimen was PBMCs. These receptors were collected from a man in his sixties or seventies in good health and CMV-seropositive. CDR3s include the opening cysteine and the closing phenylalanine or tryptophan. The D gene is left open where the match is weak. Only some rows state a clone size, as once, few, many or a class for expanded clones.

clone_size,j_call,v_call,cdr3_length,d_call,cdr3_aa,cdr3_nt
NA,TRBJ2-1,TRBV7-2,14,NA,CASSPRDFNNEQFF,TGTGCCAGCAGCCCCCGGGACTTCAACAATGAGCAGTTCTTC
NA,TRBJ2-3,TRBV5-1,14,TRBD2,CASSGAGDTDTQYF,TGCGCCAGCAGCGGAGCGGGGGACACAGATACGCAGTATTTT
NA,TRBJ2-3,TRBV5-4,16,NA,CASSLEYATSTDTQYF,TGTGCCAGCAGCTTGGAGTATGCGACTAGCACAGATACGCAGTATTTT
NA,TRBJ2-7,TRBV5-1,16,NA,CASSPGMAGVTYEQYF,TGCGCCAGCAGCCCCGGGATGGCGGGCGTAACCTACGAGCAGTACTTC
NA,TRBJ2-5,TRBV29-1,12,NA,CSVATAQETQYF,TGCAGCGTCGCGACTGCACAAGAGACCCAGTACTTC
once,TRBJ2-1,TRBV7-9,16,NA,CASSLARTFADNEQFF,TGTGCCAGCAGCTTAGCGCGCACTTTCGCTGACAATGAGCAGTTCTTC
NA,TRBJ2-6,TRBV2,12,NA,CATNSGANVLTF,TGTGCCACCAATTCTGGGGCCAACGTCCTGACTTTC
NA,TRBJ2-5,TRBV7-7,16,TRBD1,CASSLRTGGFGETQYF,TGTGCCAGCAGCCTCCGGACAGGGGGCTTTGGGGAGACCCAGTACTTC
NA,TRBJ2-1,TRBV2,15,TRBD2,CASMGRGDSYNEQFF,TGTGCCAGCATGGGGCGGGGGGACTCCTACAATGAGCAGTTCTTC
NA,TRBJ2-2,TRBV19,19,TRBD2,CASSDPGLAFFPFTGELFF,TGTGCCAGTAGTGATCCGGGACTAGCTTTTTTCCCGTTCACCGGGGAGCTGTTTTTT
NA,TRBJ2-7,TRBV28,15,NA,CASSSPGDNSYEQYF,TGTGCCAGCAGTTCCCCCGGGGACAACTCCTACGAGCAGTACTTC
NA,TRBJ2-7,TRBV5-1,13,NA,CASSLLQNYEQYF,TGCGCCAGCAGCTTGTTGCAGAACTACGAGCAGTACTTC
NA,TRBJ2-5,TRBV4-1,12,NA,CASSTTAETQYF,TGCGCCAGCAGCACGACAGCTGAGACCCAGTACTTC
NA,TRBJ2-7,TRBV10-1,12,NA,CASSAAAYEQYF,TGCGCCAGCAGTGCGGCGGCCTACGAGCAGTACTTC
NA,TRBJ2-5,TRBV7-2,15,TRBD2,CASSLNSGGQETQYF,TGTGCCAGCAGCTTAAACAGCGGGGGCCAAGAGACCCAGTACTTC
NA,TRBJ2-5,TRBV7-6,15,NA,CASSPRSGGLETQYF,TGTGCCAGCAGCCCTCGTTCGGGGGGCCTGGAGACCCAGTACTTC
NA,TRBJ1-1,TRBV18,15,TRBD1,CASSPRTGPNTEAFF,TGTGCCAGCTCACCTCGGACAGGACCGAACACTGAAGCTTTCTTT
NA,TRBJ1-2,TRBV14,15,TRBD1,CASSQVQGVPSGYTF,TGTGCCAGCAGCCAAGTACAGGGGGTCCCCTCGGGCTACACCTTC
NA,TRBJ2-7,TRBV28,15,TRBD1,CASTARQGISLEQYF,TGTGCCAGCACCGCCCGACAGGGAATAAGCCTCGAGCAGTACTTC
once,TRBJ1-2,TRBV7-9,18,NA,CASSTVQGFSPANYGYTF,TGTGCCAGCAGCACAGTACAGGGTTTCAGCCCTGCTAACTATGGCTACACCTTC
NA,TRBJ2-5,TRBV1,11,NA,CTSSPRTTQYF,TGCACCAGCAGCCCTCGGACTACCCAGTACTTC
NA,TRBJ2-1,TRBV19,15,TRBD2,CASSITGGSYNEQFF,TGTGCCAGTAGTATAACGGGAGGGTCTTACAATGAGCAGTTCTTC
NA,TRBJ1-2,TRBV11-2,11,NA,CASSPGYGYTF,TGTGCCAGCAGCCCCGGTTATGGCTACACCTTC
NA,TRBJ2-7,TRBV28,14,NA,CASSSHGSSYEQYF,TGTGCCAGCAGTTCCCACGGTTCCTCCTACGAGCAGTACTTC
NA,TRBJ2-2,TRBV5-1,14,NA,CASSRGWDTGELFF,TGCGCCAGCAGCAGGGGATGGGACACCGGGGAGCTGTTTTTT
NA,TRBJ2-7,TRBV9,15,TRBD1,CASSVGTGSNYEQYF,TGTGCCAGCAGCGTAGGGACAGGATCTAATTACGAGCAGTACTTC
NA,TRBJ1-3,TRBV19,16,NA,CASSMRLSNSGNTIYF,TGTGCCAGTAGTATGAGACTCAGTAACTCTGGAAACACCATATATTTT
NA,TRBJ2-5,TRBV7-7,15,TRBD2,CASSQTSGREETQYF,TGTGCTAGCAGCCAGACTAGCGGGAGGGAAGAGACCCAGTACTTC
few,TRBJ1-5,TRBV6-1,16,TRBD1,CASSEWAGGGNQPQHF,TGTGCCAGCAGTGAATGGGCAGGGGGCGGCAATCAGCCCCAGCATTTT
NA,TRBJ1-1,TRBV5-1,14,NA,CASSLQVMNTEAFF,TGCGCCAGCAGCTTGCAGGTCATGAACACTGAAGCTTTCTTT
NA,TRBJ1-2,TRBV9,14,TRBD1,CASSARDRGYGYTF,TGTGCCAGCAGCGCGCGGGACAGGGGCTATGGCTACACCTTC